This TCR beta chain was captured in a study of blood T cell repertoires in COVID-19. Across the study: Acute and convalescent COVID-19 samples came from the United States, Italy and Spain.

TCRdb's copy holds only in-frame clones and misses some; the assay was immunoSEQ multiplex PCR. The sample has 180,000 or so clones, about 85% seen once. Source material: peripheral blood. The source of this sequence is a woman of 80 years or more with acute or convalescent COVID-19.

CDR3 coding DNA: TGTGCCAGCAGTGGTGGAGCTAACTATGGCTACACCTTC. Translation: CASSGGANYGYTF. The V gene is TRBV2, the J gene TRBJ1-2; unclear D gene. Germline loops: CDR1 SNHLY, CDR2 FYNNEI. Trimming removed 4 bases from V and 0 bases from J, with 6 bases in between. The length of the CDR3 is 13 residues. Complete variable domain (other parts from reference TRBV2 and TRBJ1-2): EPEVTQTPSHQVTQMGQEVILRCVPISNHLYFYWYRQILGQKVEFLVSFYNNEISEKSEIFDDQFSVERPDGSNFTLKIRSTKLEDSAMYFCASSGGANYGYTFGSGTRLTVV.